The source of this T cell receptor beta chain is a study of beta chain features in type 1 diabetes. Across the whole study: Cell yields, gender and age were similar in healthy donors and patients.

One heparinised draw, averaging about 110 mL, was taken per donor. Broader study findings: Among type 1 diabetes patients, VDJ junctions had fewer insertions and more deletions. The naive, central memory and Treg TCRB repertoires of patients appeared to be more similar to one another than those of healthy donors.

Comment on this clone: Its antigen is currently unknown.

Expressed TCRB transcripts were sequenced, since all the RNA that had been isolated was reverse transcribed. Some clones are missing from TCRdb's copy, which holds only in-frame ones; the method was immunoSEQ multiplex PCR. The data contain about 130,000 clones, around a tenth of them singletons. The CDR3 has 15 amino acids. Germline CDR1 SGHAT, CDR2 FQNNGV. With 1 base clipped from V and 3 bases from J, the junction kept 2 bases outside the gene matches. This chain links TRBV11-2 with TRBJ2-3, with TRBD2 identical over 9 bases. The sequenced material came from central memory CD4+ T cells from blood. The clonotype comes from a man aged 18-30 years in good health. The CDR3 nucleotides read TGTGCCAGCAGCTTAGTAGCGGGGGTGACAGATACGCAGTATTTT. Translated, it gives CASSLVAGVTDTQYF. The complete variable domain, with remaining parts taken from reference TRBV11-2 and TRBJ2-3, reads EAGVAQSPRYKIIEKRQSVAFWCNPISGHATLYWYQQILGQGPKLLIQFQNNGVVDDSQLPKDRFSAERLKGVDSTLKIQPAKLEDSAVYLCASSLVAGVTDTQYFGPGTRLTVL.